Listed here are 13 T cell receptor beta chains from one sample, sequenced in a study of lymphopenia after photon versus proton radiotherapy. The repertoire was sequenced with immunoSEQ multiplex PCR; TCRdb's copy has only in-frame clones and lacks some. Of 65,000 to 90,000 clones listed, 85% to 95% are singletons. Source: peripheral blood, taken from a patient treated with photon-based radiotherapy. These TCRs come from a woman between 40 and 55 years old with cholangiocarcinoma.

Here the CDR3 DNA reads TGTGCCACCACCCCTTTCTTTGACACTGAAGCTTTCTTT. Translating it yields CATTPFFDTEAFF. The chain has TRBV15 and TRBJ1-1; D unresolved. The CDR3 totals 13 residues. V was cut by 7 bases and J by 3 bases, with 12 bases left in between. The germline V gene has CDR1 LNHNV and CDR2 YYDKDF (reference sequence). Variable domain in full (rest from reference TRBV15 and TRBJ1-1): DAMVIQNPRYQVTQFGKPVTLSCSQTLNHNVMYWYQQKSSQAPKLLFHYYDKDFNNEADTPDNFQSRRPNTSFCFLDIRSPGLGDTAMYLCATTPFFDTEAFFGQGTRLTVV.

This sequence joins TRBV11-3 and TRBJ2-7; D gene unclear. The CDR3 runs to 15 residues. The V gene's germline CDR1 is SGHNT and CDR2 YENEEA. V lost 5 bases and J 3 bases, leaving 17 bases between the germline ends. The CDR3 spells CASSDHSGPNYEQYF. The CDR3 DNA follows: TGTGCCAGCAGCGACCATAGTGGACCAAACTACGAGCAGTACTTC.

CDR3 in DNA: TGTGCCAGCAGTGAAGCTTTGAACGGCAACACTGAAGCTTTCTTT. Its protein is CASSEALNGNTEAFF. The chain employs TRBV6-1 and TRBJ1-1; D gene uncertain. Germline V CDR1 and CDR2: MNHNS, SASEGT. Trimming pared 0 bases from V and 2 bases from J, leaving 10 bases between. The CDR3 contains 15 residues.

The CDR3 loop reads CASSETGGYTF. Here the CDR3 DNA reads TGTGCCAGCAGTGAAACAGGGGGCTACACCTTC. The chain recombines TRBV25-1 with TRBJ1-2, with D maybe TRBD1 (6 bases). This CDR3 comprises 11 residues. Germline values: CDR1 MGHDK, CDR2 SYGVNS. The germline V and J ends were trimmed by 2 bases and 8 bases, with 6 bases remaining between them.

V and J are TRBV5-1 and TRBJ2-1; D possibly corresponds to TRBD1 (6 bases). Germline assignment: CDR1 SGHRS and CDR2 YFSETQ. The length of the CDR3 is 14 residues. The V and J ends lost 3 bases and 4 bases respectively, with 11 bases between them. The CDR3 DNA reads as TGCGCCAGCAGCTCAGGGGATGATTACAATGAGCAGTTCTTC. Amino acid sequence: CASSSGDDYNEQFF.

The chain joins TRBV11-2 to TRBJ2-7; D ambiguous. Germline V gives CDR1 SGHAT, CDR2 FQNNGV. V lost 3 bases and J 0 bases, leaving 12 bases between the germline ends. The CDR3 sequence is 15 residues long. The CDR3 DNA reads TGTGCCAGCAGCTTTTCGCAGGAAAGCTCCTACGAGCAGTACTTC. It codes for CASSFSQESSYEQYF.

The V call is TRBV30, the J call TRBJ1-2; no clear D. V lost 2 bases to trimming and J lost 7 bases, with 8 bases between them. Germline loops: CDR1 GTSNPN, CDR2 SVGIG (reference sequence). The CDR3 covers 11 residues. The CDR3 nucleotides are TGTGCCTGGAGTCGGCTTATTGGCTACACCTTC. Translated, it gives CAWSRLIGYTF.

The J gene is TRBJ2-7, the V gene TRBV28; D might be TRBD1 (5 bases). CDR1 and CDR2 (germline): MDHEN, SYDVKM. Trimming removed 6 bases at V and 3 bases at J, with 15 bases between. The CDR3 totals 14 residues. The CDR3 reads CASSYGYRRYEQYF. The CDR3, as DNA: TGTGCCAGCAGCTATGGGTACAGGCGCTACGAGCAGTACTTC.

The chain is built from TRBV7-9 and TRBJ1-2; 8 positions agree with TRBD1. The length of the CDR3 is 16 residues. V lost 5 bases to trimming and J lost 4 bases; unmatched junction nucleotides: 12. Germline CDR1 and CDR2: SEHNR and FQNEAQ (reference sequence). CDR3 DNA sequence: TGTGCCAGCAGCGATCACAGGGGGAAGGGGATCTATGGCTACACCTTC. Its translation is CASSDHRGKGIYGYTF.

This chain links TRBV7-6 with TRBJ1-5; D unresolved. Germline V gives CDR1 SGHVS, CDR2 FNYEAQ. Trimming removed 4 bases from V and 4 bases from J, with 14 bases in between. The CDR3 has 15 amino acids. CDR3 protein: CASSSGRGTNQPQHF. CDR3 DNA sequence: TGTGCCAGCAGCTCCGGACGGGGAACAAATCAGCCCCAGCATTTT.

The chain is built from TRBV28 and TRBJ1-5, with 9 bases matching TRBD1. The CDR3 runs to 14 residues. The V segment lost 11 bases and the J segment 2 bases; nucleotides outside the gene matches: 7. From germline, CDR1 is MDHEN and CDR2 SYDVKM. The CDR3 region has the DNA TGTGCCGGCACAGGGGGCAATGGCAATCAGCCCCAGCATTTT. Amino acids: CAGTGGNGNQPQHF.

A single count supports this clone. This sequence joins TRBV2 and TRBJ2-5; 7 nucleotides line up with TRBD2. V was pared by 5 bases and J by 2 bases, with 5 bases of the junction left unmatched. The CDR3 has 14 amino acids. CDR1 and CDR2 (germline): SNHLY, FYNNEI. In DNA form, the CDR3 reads TGTGCCAGCAGTTGGGACGGGGGGCAAGAGACCCAGTACTTC. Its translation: CASSWDGGQETQYF.

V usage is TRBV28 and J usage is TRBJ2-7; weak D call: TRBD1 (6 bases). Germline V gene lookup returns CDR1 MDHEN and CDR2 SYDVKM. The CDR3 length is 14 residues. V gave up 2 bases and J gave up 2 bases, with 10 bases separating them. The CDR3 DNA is TGTGCCAGCAGTTTAACAGGGAACACCTACGAGCAGTACTTC. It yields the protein CASSLTGNTYEQYF.